This note documents a single TCR beta chain sequence. The antigen remains undetermined. These data originate in a study of T cells expressing NK-cell markers. General observations from the study: Unclear, still, was the HCMV specificity of the expanded NKG2C+ T cell clones. The leading position in the CD3+CD56-NKG2C+ fraction of several donors also went to these clonotypes.

TCRdb reprocessed the 5' RACE reads, with one entry per CDR3 protein and no DNA. The sample data list about half a million distinct CDR3 sequences. CDR3 size: 16 residues. The sample taken for sequencing was blood T cells: a sorted CD56 or NKG2C T cell subset, CD4+ or CD8+ T cells, or bulk PBMC T cells (not recorded which). The source is a woman aged 45-65 years in good health. J is TRBJ2-3 and V is TRBV12-3 or TRBV12-4; no DNA is available, so the TRBD2 call from TCRdb remains unchecked. The CDR3 sequence is CASSLLAGASTDTQYF.